The 24 T cell receptor beta chains in this list originate from one sample, sequenced in a study of identical twins. One entry per CDR3 protein, called by TCRdb with MiXCR from the 5' RACE reads. The sample has about 1.7 million distinct CDR3 sequences; less than 40% are singletons. The sequenced sample was cord blood. These receptors originate from a newborn girl in good health.

In its sample, this clonotype was seen a few times. The chain is built from TRBV7-9 and TRBJ2-3, with D possibly TRBD1 on 5 matching bases. The CDR3 consists of 11 residues. Looked up from germline, CDR1 is SEHNR and CDR2 is FQNEAQ (reference sequence). The V end was cut by 9 bases, the J end by 6 bases, with 10 bases between. This CDR3 is CARQDRDTQYF. The CDR3 nucleotides are TGTGCCAGACAGGACCGGGATACGCAGTATTTT. Supplemented by reference TRBV7-9 and TRBJ2-3, the full variable domain reads DTGVSQNPRHKITKRGQNVTFRCDPISEHNRLYWYRQTLGQGPEFLTYFQNEAQLEKSRLLSDRFSAERPKGSFSTLEIQRTEQGDSAMYLCARQDRDTQYFGPGTRLTVL.

The chain is built from TRBV27 and TRBJ1-3; 7 bases fit TRBD1. Per germline, CDR1 MNHEY and CDR2 SMNVEV (reference sequence). Trimming took 3 bases from V and 2 from J; bases not matched to a gene: 7. The CDR3 consists of 16 residues. CDR3 bases: TGTGCCAGCAGTTTCCGCCACAGGGGCGCTGGAAACACCATATATTTT. This translates into CASSFRHRGAGNTIYF.

The chain combines TRBV24-1 with TRBJ2-3, with 7 bases lining up with TRBD2. The V gene end was trimmed by 0 bases and the J gene end by 1 base; junction bases not matched to a gene: 0. CDR3 length: 15 residues. From germline, CDR1 is KGHDR and CDR2 SFDVKD. The CDR3 nucleotides are TGTGCCACCAGTGATTTGGGACTAGGCACAGATACGCAGTATTTT. This sequence encodes CATSDLGLGTDTQYF.

To note about this clonotype: The junction and the germline gene differ at one end; a read error may be behind it. The chain carries TRBV9 and TRBJ1-2; D gene uncertain. In germline, CDR1 is SGDLS, CDR2 YYNGEE. The CDR3 runs 13 residues. The CDR3 nucleotides are TGTGCCGGCAGCCCGTCTTGGGACTATGGCTACACCTTC. This sequence encodes CAGSPSWDYGYTF.

This rearrangement joins TRBV7-9 to TRBJ1-4; 10 bases match TRBD1. V lost 4 bases and J lost 8; bases outside the gene matches: 10. The germline V gene encodes CDR1 SEHNR and CDR2 FQNEAQ (reference sequence). The CDR3 spans 16 residues. The CDR3 protein is CASSSSSGTGEEKLFF. CDR3 DNA sequence: TGTGCCAGCAGCTCCAGTTCCGGGACAGGGGAGGAAAAACTGTTTTTT.

There are a few counts of this clonotype. The genes are TRBV20-1 and TRBJ2-7, with 8 bases fitting TRBD2. From germline, CDR1 is DFQATT and CDR2 SNEGSKA (reference sequence). The CDR3 sequence is 15 residues long. Trimming cost V 3 bases and J 3 bases; bases outside gene matches: 10. The CDR3 DNA reads TGCAGTGCTAGGGGAGGTAGCGGGGCCATCTACGAGCAGTACTTC. Translated, it gives CSARGGSGAIYEQYF.

This clonotype turned up a few times. V is TRBV7-9 and J is TRBJ2-3; TRBD2 aligns across 15 bases. This CDR3 spans 17 amino acids. The germline V gene encodes CDR1 SEHNR and CDR2 FQNEAQ (reference sequence). V lost 5 bases and J lost 2; bases outside the gene matches: 5. CDR3 amino acids: CASSIWTSGRATDTQYF. CDR3 sequence (DNA): TGTGCCAGCAGCATCTGGACTAGCGGGAGGGCCACAGATACGCAGTATTTT.

This clonotype was picked up a small number of times. The V gene is TRBV20-1, the J gene TRBJ1-4, with a possible D match to TRBD1 (5 bases). CDR1 and CDR2 (germline): DFQATT, SNEGSKA (reference sequence). Trimming removed 7 bases from V and 8 bases from J, with 14 bases in between. CDR3 length equals 12 residues. The CDR3 nucleotides are TGCAGTGTCTCGGCCCGGGGCGAAAAACTGTTTTTT. Amino acid sequence: CSVSARGEKLFF.

There are a few counts of this clonotype. The J gene is TRBJ2-1, the V gene TRBV20-1, with 10 bases lining up with TRBD2. The CDR3 runs 14 residues. The V gene end was trimmed by 6 bases and the J gene end by 6 bases; junction bases not matched to a gene: 8. Germline values: CDR1 DFQATT, CDR2 SNEGSKA (reference sequence). The chain's CDR3 is CSAPPSGRPNEQFF. The CDR3 DNA reads TGCAGTGCCCCCCCTAGCGGGAGACCCAATGAGCAGTTCTTC.

The gene calls are TRBV20-1 and TRBJ1-5; D is ambiguous. Trimming took off 6 bases at V and 0 bases at J, with 12 bases between the two ends. CDR3 length equals 14 residues. CDR1 and CDR2 (germline): DFQATT, SNEGSKA (reference sequence). In DNA, the CDR3 is TGCAGTGCCTCGGACCTCTATAGCAATCAGCCCCAGCATTTT. This gives the protein CSASDLYSNQPQHF.

This clonotype was seen a handful of times. The chain links TRBV2 to TRBJ1-2, with 8 bases that match TRBD1. CDR3 length: 14 residues. The germline V gene has CDR1 SNHLY and CDR2 FYNNEI. With 6 bases clipped from V and 6 bases from J, the junction kept 9 bases outside the gene matches. The CDR3 nucleotides read TGTGCCAGCAGGAGATCCCAGGGGGCTAATGGCTACACCTTC. Translating gives CASRRSQGANGYTF.

The chain recombines TRBV20-1 with TRBJ2-1; TRBD1 or TRBD2 may be the D gene (7 bases each). Trimming pared 0 bases from V and 4 bases from J, leaving 19 bases between. CDR3 size: 17 residues. Per the germline V gene, CDR1 is DFQATT and CDR2 is SNEGSKA (reference sequence). CDR3 in amino acids: CSARDLRGLAAYNEQFF. CDR3 bases: TGCAGTGCTAGAGATCTGAGGGGGCTAGCGGCTTACAATGAGCAGTTCTTC.

This clonotype has more than one count but fewer than ten. The chain is built from TRBV5-5 and TRBJ1-2; D is undetermined. This CDR3 has 15 amino acids. V shed 0 bases and J shed 2 bases, with 11 bases lying between them. In germline, CDR1 is SGHKS, CDR2 YYEKEE (reference sequence). The CDR3: CASSLAMGANYGYTF. The DNA for the CDR3 is TGTGCCAGCAGCTTGGCCATGGGTGCGAACTATGGCTACACCTTC.

This clonotype has just a few counts. The chain carries TRBV25-1 and TRBJ2-1; D is unresolved. Per germline, CDR1 MGHDK and CDR2 SYGVNS. Trimming shortened V by 1 base and J by 2 bases, and 9 bases separated the two germline ends. The CDR3 has 15 amino acids. The CDR3 nucleotides are TGTGCCAGCAGTGAATTTATCCTAGCCTACAATGAGCAGTTCTTC. It translates to CASSEFILAYNEQFF.

The chain links TRBV20-1 to TRBJ2-5, with 12 bases matching TRBD2. The V and J ends lost 0 bases and 2 bases, in that order; junction bases with no gene match: 10. Germline CDR1 is DFQATT and CDR2 is SNEGSKA (reference sequence). This CDR3 contains 18 residues. The CDR3 region is CSARELRLAGVRQETQYF. The CDR3 DNA follows: TGCAGTGCTAGAGAGCTTCGACTAGCGGGGGTCAGGCAAGAGACCCAGTACTTC.

The chain recombines TRBV10-3 with TRBJ2-1; D may be TRBD2 (5 bases). The CDR3 has 17 amino acids. The germline CDR1 and CDR2 sequences are ENHRY and SYGVKD. The V and J ends lost 4 bases and 9 bases respectively, with 25 bases between them. Written as DNA, the CDR3 is TGTGCCATCAGTGTATTTCCGGGAAGAATGAAGCTAAGTGAGCAGTTCTTC. The encoded protein is CAISVFPGRMKLSEQFF.

J is TRBJ1-1 and V is TRBV28; TRBD1 is a possible D gene (5 bases). CDR3 length: 15 residues. Trimming cost V 1 base and J 1 base, with 10 bases left between them. Germline assignment: CDR1 MDHEN and CDR2 SYDVKM. CDR3 residues: CASSLYGRANTEAFF. CDR3 in DNA: TGTGCCAGCAGTTTATACGGCAGGGCGAACACTGAAGCTTTCTTT.

The chain links TRBV24-1 to TRBJ2-7, with D possibly TRBD2 on 5 matching bases. Germline lookup yields CDR1 KGHDR and CDR2 SFDVKD. The CDR3 covers 11 residues. CDR3 protein: CAGGLAYEQYF. CDR3 DNA sequence: TGTGCAGGAGGTCTAGCCTACGAGCAGTACTTC.

This chain joins TRBV2 and TRBJ2-1; D may be TRBD2 (5 bases). With the DNA end fitting TRBJ2-7 better, the J assignment may be wrong. The CDR3 runs to 15 residues. Germline V gene sequence: CDR1 SNHLY, CDR2 FYNNEI. The CDR3 DNA is TGTGCCAGCAGTGAAGGGAGGAGCTCCTACAATGAGCAGTACTTC. It yields the protein CASSEGRSSYNEQYF.

The J gene is TRBJ1-2, the V gene TRBV20-1, with D unclear. V lost 2 bases, J lost 6 bases, and 10 bases lay in between. Germline lookup yields CDR1 DFQATT and CDR2 SNEGSKA (reference sequence). The CDR3 totals 12 residues. The CDR3 DNA reads as TGCAGTGCTAGAAGTTCCGGGGATGGCTACACCTTC. Translated, it gives CSARSSGDGYTF.

The chain links TRBV5-4 to TRBJ2-3, with a possible D match to TRBD2 (6 bases). The V gene's germline CDR1 is SGHNT and CDR2 YYREEE (reference sequence). Trimming removed 4 bases at V and 1 base at J, with 16 bases between. CDR3 length: 16 amino acids. CDR3 residues: CASSPMQAGGTDTQYF. CDR3 DNA: TGTGCCAGCAGCCCAATGCAAGCGGGTGGCACAGATACGCAGTATTTT.

The table lists this clonotype with a few counts. The V call is TRBV5-5, the J call TRBJ2-7, with 9 bases lining up with TRBD2. This CDR3 has 16 residues. The ends lost 3 bases at V and 3 bases at J; junction bases unmatched: 10. Germline loops: CDR1 SGHKS, CDR2 YYEKEE (reference sequence). The CDR3, as DNA: TGTGCCAGCAGCTCCCCAATGCGGGGGGGCCACTACGAGCAGTACTTC. It yields the protein CASSSPMRGGHYEQYF.

This clonotype was detected a few times. This chain links TRBV6-2 or TRBV6-3 with TRBJ2-5; 8 nucleotides align to TRBD1. The J call may be mistaken, given a closer DNA end match to TRBJ2-7. There are 16 residues in the CDR3. Germline CDR1 MNHEY, CDR2 SVGEGT. The CDR3 reads CASSFALGQGLYEQYF. As DNA, the CDR3 is TGTGCCAGCAGTTTCGCTCTTGGACAGGGCCTCTACGAGCAGTACTTC.

The chain is built from TRBV2 and TRBJ1-3, with D hard to call. CDR1 SNHLY and CDR2 FYNNEI come from the germline V gene. The V gene lost 1 base and the J gene lost 0 bases, with 7 bases spanning the gap. This CDR3 has 15 residues. Written as DNA, the CDR3 is TGTGCCAGCAGTGAAGTTCGGGCCTCTGGAAACACCATATATTTT. Amino acid sequence: CASSEVRASGNTIYF. Full variable domain (remainder filled in from reference TRBV2 and TRBJ1-3): EPEVTQTPSHQVTQMGQEVILRCVPISNHLYFYWYRQILGQKVEFLVSFYNNEISEKSEIFDDQFSVERPDGSNFTLKIRSTKLEDSAMYFCASSEVRASGNTIYFGEGSWLTVV.